This T cell receptor beta chain stems from a study of graft-versus-host responses after intestinal transplantation. Study context: Transplant types were multivisceral, liver-intestinal, or isolated intestinal. Study observations and caveats: Patients with graft-donor T cell macrochimerism had high graft-versus-host to host-versus-graft clonal ratios in allografts.

Comment on this clone: Antigen specificity is unknown.

The repertoire was sequenced with immunoSEQ multiplex PCR; TCRdb's copy has only in-frame clones and lacks some. This repertoire shows about 88,000 clones, roughly 90% found once; its top ten account for around 0.1%. This sequence originates from a human donor who received an intestinal transplant. Sequenced material: unstimulated CD4+ T cells sorted from spleen or lymph node cells, taken before intestinal transplant.

CDR3 sequence reads: CASSVRGTQLVDTQYF. Here the CDR3 DNA reads TGCGCCAGCAGCGTGCGGGGGACCCAACTGGTAGATACGCAGTATTTT. The chain joins TRBV5-1 to TRBJ2-3; TRBD2 aligns across 7 bases. The CDR3 runs to 16 residues. With 4 bases clipped from V and 5 bases from J, the junction kept 13 bases outside the gene matches. Germline V CDR1 and CDR2: SGHRS, YFSETQ.